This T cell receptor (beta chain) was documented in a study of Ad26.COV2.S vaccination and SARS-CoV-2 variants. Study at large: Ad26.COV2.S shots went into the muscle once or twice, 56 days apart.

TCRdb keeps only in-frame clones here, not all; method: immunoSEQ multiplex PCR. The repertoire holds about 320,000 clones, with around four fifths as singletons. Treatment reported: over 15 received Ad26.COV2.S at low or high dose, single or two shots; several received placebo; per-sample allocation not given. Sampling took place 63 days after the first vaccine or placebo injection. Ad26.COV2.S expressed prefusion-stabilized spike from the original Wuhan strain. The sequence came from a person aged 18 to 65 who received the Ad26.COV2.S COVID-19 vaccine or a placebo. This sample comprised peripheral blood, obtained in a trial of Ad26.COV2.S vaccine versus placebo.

The DNA of the CDR3 is TGTGCCAGCAGCTCGTACAGGGGGCGCGAGATCCAGGCTTTCTTT. This sequence encodes CASSSYRGREIQAFF. The chain uses TRBV7-9 and TRBJ1-1, with 9 bases that match TRBD1. This CDR3 is built from 15 residues. Unmatched junction bases numbered 14, after V lost 4 bases and J lost 11 bases. The V gene's germline CDR1 is SEHNR and CDR2 FQNEAQ (reference sequence).